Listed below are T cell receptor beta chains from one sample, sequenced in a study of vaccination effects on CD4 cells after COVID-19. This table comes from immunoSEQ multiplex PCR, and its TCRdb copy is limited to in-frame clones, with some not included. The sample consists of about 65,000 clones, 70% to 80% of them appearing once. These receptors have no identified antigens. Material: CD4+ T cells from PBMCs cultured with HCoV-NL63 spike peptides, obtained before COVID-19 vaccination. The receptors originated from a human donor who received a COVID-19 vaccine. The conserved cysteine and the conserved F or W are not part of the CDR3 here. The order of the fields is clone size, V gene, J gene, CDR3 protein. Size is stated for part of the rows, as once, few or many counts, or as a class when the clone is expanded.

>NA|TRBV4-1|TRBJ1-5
ASSQLGLSNQPQH
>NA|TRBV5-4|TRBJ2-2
ASSLAQGANGELF
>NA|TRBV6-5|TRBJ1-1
ASSSNTEAF
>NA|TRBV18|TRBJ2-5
ASSPGSVRETQY
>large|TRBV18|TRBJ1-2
ASSPSSRGEYGYT
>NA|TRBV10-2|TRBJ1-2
ASSESYRVARGYT
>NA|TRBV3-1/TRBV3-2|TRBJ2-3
ASSSGGLPTDTQY
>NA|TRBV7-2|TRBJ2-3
ASSLAGGGGTDTQY
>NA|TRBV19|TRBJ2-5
ASSSRGGAAETQY
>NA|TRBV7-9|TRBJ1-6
ASSRREGISPLH
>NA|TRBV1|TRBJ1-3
TSSLGLFGNTIY
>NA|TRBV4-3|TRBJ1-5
ASSQYWAGGGNQPQH
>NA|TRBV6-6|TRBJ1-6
ASSYSNQVLH
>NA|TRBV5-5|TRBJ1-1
ASSLVVRTEAF
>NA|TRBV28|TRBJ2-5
ASSLGGPGEETQY
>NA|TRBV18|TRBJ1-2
ASSLRQGLSANYGYT
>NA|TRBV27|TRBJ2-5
ASSWGTGGSGETQY
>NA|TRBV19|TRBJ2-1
ASSIVENRNEQF
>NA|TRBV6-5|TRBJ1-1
ASSTGLEAF
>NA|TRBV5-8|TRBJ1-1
ASPGDRAF
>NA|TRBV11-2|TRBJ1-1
ASSPGTVNTEAF
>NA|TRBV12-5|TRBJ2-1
ASGLRGSEQF
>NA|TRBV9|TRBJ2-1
ASSSRVVQNEQF
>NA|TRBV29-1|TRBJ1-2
SVLRDSNYGYT
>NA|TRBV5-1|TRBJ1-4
ASRPTRQGGREKLF
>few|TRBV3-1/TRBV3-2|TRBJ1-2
ASSQRALGYT
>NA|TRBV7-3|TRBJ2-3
ASSAQGADTQY
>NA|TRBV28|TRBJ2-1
ASSLDGGTYNEQF
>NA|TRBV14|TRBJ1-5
ASSRRETTSGASPVQPQH